The clone carrying this TCR beta chain was observed a handful of times. The data are from a study of patients and donors after allogeneic stem cell transplantation. One entry per CDR3 protein results from TCRdb running MiXCR on the RT-PCR reads. This sample has about 76,000 distinct CDR3 sequences, with less than 30% found just once. V was clipped by 2 bases and J by 4 bases; unmatched bases: 7. The CDR3 totals 15 residues. Germline CDR1 reads DFQATT; CDR2 reads SNEGSKA (reference sequence). The source is a human donor who was either an allogeneic HSCT recipient or a stem cell or donor lymphocyte infusion donor (not recorded which). It is not recorded whose cells these are; they may come from a transplant donor. The V gene is TRBV20-1, the J gene TRBJ1-3; 8 bases align to TRBD1. Sequencing used blood, either unsorted or a sorted T cell fraction (not recorded which). The CDR3 loop is CSARSGGSTGNTIYF. CDR3 DNA: TGCAGTGCTAGATCAGGGGGCTCGACGGGAAACACCATATATTTT.